This TCR beta chain stems from a study of CD8 T cells in ankylosing spondylitis. This clonotype showed up many times. Its antigen remains unidentified. TCRdb reprocessed the 5' RACE reads via MiXCR and lists one record per CDR3 protein. The sample contains 30,000 to 40,000 distinct CDR3 sequences, 7.2% of which appear only once. Study observations and caveats: It was reported that disease-linked clones were significantly enriched in matched ankylosing spondylitis synovial fluid. The authors found the disease-linked clones to be CD8+ and relatively rare in peripheral blood.

Sequencing input: blood, either unsorted or a sorted T cell fraction (not recorded which). This TCR was sampled from a male donor with ankylosing spondylitis or in good health (not recorded which).

DNA of the CDR3: TGTGCCAGCAGCTTGACGGTTGGCGCGAACACCGGGGAGCTGTTTTTT. The encoded protein is CASSLTVGANTGELFF. This chain links TRBV5-6 with TRBJ2-2; D is unresolved. Germline V gives CDR1 SGHDT, CDR2 YYEEEE. V gave up 1 base and J gave up 0 bases, with 10 bases separating them. The CDR3 extends over 16 amino acids. Drawing the rest from reference TRBV5-6 and TRBJ2-2, the complete variable domain is DAGVTQSPTHLIKTRGQQVTLRCSPKSGHDTVSWYQQALGQGPQFIFQYYEEEERQRGNFPDRFSGHQFPNYSSELNVNALLLGDSALYLCASSLTVGANTGELFFGEGSRLTVL.